What follows is one T cell receptor beta chain and its context. As yet, its antigen is unknown. Every one of the donors was a Caucasian adult that lived in Nashville, Tennessee. TCRdb's table, derived via immunoSEQ multiplex PCR, lists solely in-frame clones and lacks some. The table shows about 2.4 million clones, with more than 85% occurring only once. This sample was taken from a study of shared clonotypes between healthy human individuals. Overall study: Per-donor plates numbered three CD4 naive, three CD4 memory, two CD8 naive and one CD8 memory.

Findings of the study overall: Tissue TCR repertoires likely differ from these blood-only repertoires. Rarefaction indicated that sorted-subset sequencing remained incomplete although depth was large.

This CDR3 is built from 17 residues. Germline loops: CDR1 ENHRY, CDR2 SYGVKD. Between the trimmed V and J ends, which lost 0 bases and 0 bases, there was a span of 12 bases. The specimen was naive CD4+ T cells from PBMCs. Noted subset: CD45RA+ positively selected. The chain combines TRBV10-3 with TRBJ2-4; no reliable D call. The sequence was collected from a man younger than 35 in good health. Some clones in this sample may be carry-over from other donors' samples. CDR3 sequence (DNA): TGTGCCATCAGTGAGTCGGTGGTGGTACTAGCCAAAAACATTCAGTACTTC. Protein product: CAISESVVVLAKNIQYF.